This entry concerns a single T cell receptor beta chain. Antigen unknown. Trimming cost V 6 bases and J 9 bases; bases outside gene matches: 17. The CDR3 runs to 17 residues. Germline CDR1 SGHRS, CDR2 YFSETQ. About 9.8 x 10^4 TCR templates per sample were sequenced. The method was immunoSEQ multiplex PCR; TCRdb's version includes in-frame clones alone and lacks a portion of them. The sample records about 100,000 clones, more than 85% being singletons. These data are taken from a study of siplizumab effects on memory and regulatory T cells. Study-level findings and limits: No assignable naive or memory phenotype existed for roughly 80-97% of proliferating CD4+ or CD8+ clones. Naive T cells were seemingly more diverse than memory cells, and major contributions to the alloresponse seemed to be made by them. Among alloreactive clones, only a minor fraction mapped to unstimulated subsets.

The sample taken for sequencing was CD4+ T cells sorted from blood. This TCR was sampled from a human donor in good health. Some clones in this sample may be carry-over from other donors' samples. The chain carries TRBV5-1 and TRBJ2-5; 13 bases map to TRBD2. CDR3 amino acids: CASTPGTSGTWAGAQYF. CDR3 bases: TGCGCCAGCACACCCGGGACTAGCGGGACCTGGGCCGGGGCCCAGTACTTC. The variable domain in full, completed from reference TRBV5-1 and TRBJ2-5, reads KAGVTQTPRYLIKTRGQQVTLSCSPISGHRSVSWYQQTPGQGLQFLFEYFSETQRNKGNFPGRFSGRQFSNSRSEMNVSTLELGDSALYLCASTPGTSGTWAGAQYFGPGTRLLVL.